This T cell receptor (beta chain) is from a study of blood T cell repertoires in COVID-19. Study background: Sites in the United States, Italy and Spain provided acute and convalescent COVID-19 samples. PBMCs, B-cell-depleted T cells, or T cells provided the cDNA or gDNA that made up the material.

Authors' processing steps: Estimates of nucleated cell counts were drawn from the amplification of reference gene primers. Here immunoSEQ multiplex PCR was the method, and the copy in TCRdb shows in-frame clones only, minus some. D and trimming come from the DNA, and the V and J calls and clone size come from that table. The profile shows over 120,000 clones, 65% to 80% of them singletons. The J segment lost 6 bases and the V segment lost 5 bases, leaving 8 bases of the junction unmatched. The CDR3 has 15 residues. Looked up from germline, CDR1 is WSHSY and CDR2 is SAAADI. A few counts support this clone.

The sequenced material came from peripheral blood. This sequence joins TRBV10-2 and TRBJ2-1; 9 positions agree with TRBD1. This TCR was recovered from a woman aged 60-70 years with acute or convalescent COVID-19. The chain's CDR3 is CASSPDRGEGNEQFF. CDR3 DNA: TGCGCCAGCAGTCCGGACAGGGGCGAGGGCAATGAGCAGTTCTTC.